This T cell receptor (beta chain) was captured by sequencing in a study of follicular helper T cells after annual influenza vaccination. About the research overall: Across the 2013-2014, 2014-2015 and 2015-2016 vaccination seasons, some subjects were resampled.

Survey level resolution was used for TCRB sequencing. The table came from immunoSEQ multiplex PCR; TCRdb's copy has only in-frame clones and leaves some out. The sample consists of about 6,800 clones, around nine tenths of them appearing once. The study, taken as a whole, reports: Day 7 ICOS+CD38+ clones later appeared mostly in ICOS-CD38- cTfh.

A word on this clone: Its antigen is currently unknown.

Time point denoted: 2015-2016 season, 7 days after influenza vaccination. This CDR3 comprises 15 residues. Trimming pared 1 base from V and 3 bases from J, leaving 13 bases between. The germline V gene encodes CDR1 SGHRS and CDR2 YFSETQ. The J gene is TRBJ1-2, the V gene TRBV5-1; D unresolved. The material was CXCR5+ CD38- circulating T follicular helper cells from blood, obtained 7 days after influenza vaccination. Subset reported: circulating Tfh, non-naive CD4+CXCR5+PD-1+ (ICOS+CD38+ or ICOS-CD38-). The sequence was collected from an adult who received the influenza vaccine. DNA of the CDR3: TGCGCCAGCAGCTTGTCTTGGCAGGTGGACTATGGCTACACCTTC. It encodes CASSLSWQVDYGYTF. The full variable domain, in which reference TRBV5-1 and TRBJ1-2 provide the parts outside the CDR3, is KAGVTQTPRYLIKTRGQQVTLSCSPISGHRSVSWYQQTPGQGLQFLFEYFSETQRNKGNFPGRFSGRQFSNSRSEMNVSTLELGDSALYLCASSLSWQVDYGYTFGSGTRLTVV.